This T cell receptor beta chain was identified in a study of vaccination effects on CD4 cells after COVID-19. Before sequencing took place, the ViraFEST assay used viral peptide pools to expand antigen-specific CD4+ T cells. Cultured cells yielded isolated CD4+ T cells after about ten days. Neither prior SARS-CoV-2 infection nor positive nucleocapsid antibodies were present in the vaccine recipients. The CDR3 is made up of 15 amino acids. CDR1 is MDHEN, CDR2 SYDVKM, per germline. The V gene end was trimmed by 5 bases and the J gene end by 7 bases; junction bases not matched to a gene: 9. For this clone: As yet, its antigen is unknown.

Here immunoSEQ multiplex PCR was the method, and the copy in TCRdb shows in-frame clones only, minus some. The data contain some 68,000 clones, approximately 80% of them seen just once; the ten biggest clones take up approximately 12%. Sequenced material: CD4+ T cells from PBMCs cultured with SARS-CoV-2 spike peptides, taken before COVID-19 vaccination. This chain uses TRBV28 with TRBJ2-1, with 9 nucleotides matching TRBD2. The receptor's source is a human donor who received a COVID-19 vaccine. CDR3 DNA: TGTGCCAGCAGTACATCCAGCGGGGGGATGAATGAGCAGTTCTTC. Translating it yields CASSTSSGGMNEQFF.